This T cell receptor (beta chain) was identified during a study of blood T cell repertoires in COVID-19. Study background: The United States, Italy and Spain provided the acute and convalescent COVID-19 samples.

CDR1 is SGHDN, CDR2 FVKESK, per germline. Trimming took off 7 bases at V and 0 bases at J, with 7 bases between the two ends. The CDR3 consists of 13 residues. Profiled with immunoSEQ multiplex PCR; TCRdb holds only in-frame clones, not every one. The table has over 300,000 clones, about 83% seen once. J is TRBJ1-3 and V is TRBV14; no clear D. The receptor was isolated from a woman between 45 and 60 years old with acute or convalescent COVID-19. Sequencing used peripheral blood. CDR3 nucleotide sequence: TGTGCCAGCAAATTGAGCTCTGGAAACACCATATATTTT. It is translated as CASKLSSGNTIYF.